What follows are 22 T cell receptor beta chains derived from one specimen sequenced in a study of identical twins. One entry per CDR3 protein results from TCRdb running MiXCR on the 5' RACE reads. The table records 250,000 to 300,000 distinct CDR3 sequences, 8.5% to 9.5% of them present only once. The sample also formed part of further work on yellow fever vaccine responses in identical twins.

Sample: CD8+ T cells sorted from blood. Source of these receptors: a woman under 30 in good health.

The chain combines TRBV11-2 with TRBJ2-1; perhaps TRBD1 as D (6 bases). Germline-derived CDR1 and CDR2 are SGHAT and FQNNGV. CDR3 length equals 14 residues. Trimming left V 6 bases short and J 2 bases short, with 11 bases between. The CDR3 loop is CASSSQGPYNEQFF. The CDR3 DNA sequence: TGTGCCAGCAGTTCACAGGGTCCCTACAATGAGCAGTTCTTC.

The chain combines TRBV6-4 with TRBJ2-1; D not resolved. The V gene lost 2 bases and the J gene lost 5 bases, with 7 bases spanning the gap. Germline V gene sequence: CDR1 MRHNA, CDR2 SNTAGT. The CDR3 sequence is 13 residues long. CDR3 residues: CASSDRANNEQFF. Written as DNA, the CDR3 is TGTGCCAGCAGTGACAGGGCCAACAATGAGCAGTTCTTC.

This clonotype qualifies as medium-sized (0.01 to 0.1%). The chain combines TRBV3-1 with TRBJ2-1, with D unresolved. V lost 0 bases, J lost 12 bases, and 21 bases lay in between. There are 16 residues in the CDR3. Germline V CDR1 and CDR2: LGHDT, YNNKEL (reference sequence). The CDR3 DNA reads TGTGCCAGCAGCCAAGATTGGTCCGAGTCAATGAGTTGGCAGTTCTTC. Amino acids: CASSQDWSESMSWQFF.

This clonotype was observed at least ten times. The chain uses TRBV6-2 or TRBV6-3 and TRBJ2-1, with 13 bases fitting TRBD2. The CDR3 contains 17 residues. Germline loops: CDR1 MNHEY, CDR2 SVGEGT. After removal of 2 bases from V and 9 bases from J, the junction contained 10 bases not matched to a gene. The CDR3 DNA sequence: TGTGCCAGCAGTTACGACCCTGCGGGACTAGCGGGACCTGAGCAGTTCTTC. Encoded protein: CASSYDPAGLAGPEQFF.

In this sample, this clonotype turned up a few times. The chain combines TRBV6-2 or TRBV6-3 with TRBJ2-3; TRBD1 matches at 9 bases. There are 16 residues in the CDR3. V lost 5 bases, J lost 4 bases, and 10 bases stayed unmatched. CDR1 and CDR2 (germline): MNHEY, SVGEGT. The CDR3 nucleotides are TGTGCCAGCAGTGCCGGGGGACAGGGCCTCGCAGATACGCAGTATTTT. Translated: CASSAGGQGLADTQYF.

This clonotype was detected many times. The rearrangement links TRBV15 to TRBJ2-7, with 9 bases fitting TRBD2. Trimming took 1 base from V and 1 from J; bases not matched to a gene: 5. The germline V gene has CDR1 LNHNV and CDR2 YYDKDF (reference sequence). The CDR3 extends over 16 amino acids. CDR3 nucleotides: TGTGCCACCAGCAGAGTCACGACTAGCGGTTCCTACGAGCAGTACTTC. It is translated as CATSRVTTSGSYEQYF.

The V gene is TRBV27, the J gene TRBJ2-3; D gene ambiguous. Looked up from germline, CDR1 is MNHEY and CDR2 is SMNVEV (reference sequence). This CDR3 has 13 residues. Trimming cost V 4 bases and J 0 bases, with 5 bases left between them. CDR3 protein: CASSWQSTDTQYF. CDR3 bases: TGTGCCAGCAGTTGGCAGAGCACAGATACGCAGTATTTT.

Many counts were recorded for this clonotype. The rearrangement uses TRBV4-2 and TRBJ2-7; D is undetermined. V lost 1 base to trimming and J lost 4 bases, with 5 bases between them. The length of the CDR3 is 12 residues. Germline V gene sequence: CDR1 LGHNA, CDR2 YNFKEQ. Here the CDR3 DNA reads TGTGCCAGCAGCCAAGTGGGATACGAGCAGTACTTC. As protein: CASSQVGYEQYF.

There are many counts of this clonotype. The CDR3 bases are TGTGCCAGCAGCTTGGAGGTAAACAATGAGCAGTTCTTC. The encoded protein is CASSLEVNNEQFF. This chain connects TRBV7-3 to TRBJ2-1, with D tentatively TRBD2 (5 bases). This CDR3 has 13 residues. V was clipped by 3 bases and J by 5 bases, with 8 bases between them. Germline CDR1 SGHTA, CDR2 FQGTGA.

This chain uses TRBV7-2 with TRBJ1-1, with D possibly matching TRBD1 (6 bases). The germline gives CDR1 SGHTA, CDR2 FQGNSA. V lost 1 base to trimming and J lost 4 bases, with 16 bases between them. This CDR3 has 16 residues. The CDR3 DNA is TGTGCCAGCAGCTTAGGGAATCGGGGGCTAGTCACTGAAGCTTTCTTT. It yields the protein CASSLGNRGLVTEAFF.

This clonotype was picked up many times. The DNA for the CDR3 is TGTGCCAGCAGCGCCGGGACAAAAGGAAACACCATATATTTT. Translation: CASSAGTKGNTIYF. The rearrangement links TRBV11-2 to TRBJ1-3; a possible D gene is TRBD1 (6 bases). CDR1 and CDR2 (germline): SGHAT, FQNNGV. The CDR3 runs 14 residues. With 5 bases removed from V and 4 bases from J, the gap between germline ends came to 12 bases.

The chain couples TRBV12-5 to TRBJ1-1, with D maybe TRBD1 (5 bases). The germline V and J ends were trimmed by 6 bases and 7 bases, with 9 bases remaining between them. The CDR3 loop spans 11 amino acids. Germline assignment: CDR1 LGHNT and CDR2 FRNRAP. DNA for the CDR3: TGTGCTAGTGGGAATGGGGGTGAAGCTTTCTTT. This gives the protein CASGNGGEAFF. Combining the CDR3 with reference TRBV12-5 and TRBJ1-1 gives the whole variable domain DARVTQTPRHKVTEMGQEVTMRCQPILGHNTVFWYRQTMMQGLELLAYFRNRAPLDDSGMPKDRFSAEMPDATLATLKIQPSEPRDSAVYFCASGNGGEAFFGQGTRLTVV.

The chain recombines TRBV25-1 with TRBJ2-2; TRBD1 matches at 8 bases. V was pared by 4 bases and J by 3 bases, with 16 bases of the junction left unmatched. Germline V gene data show CDR1 as MGHDK and CDR2 as SYGVNS. CDR3 length equals 19 residues. This chain's CDR3 is CASSGPQGDEYPDTGELFF. CDR3 sequence (DNA): TGTGCCAGCAGTGGCCCACAGGGGGATGAATACCCCGACACCGGGGAGCTGTTTTTT. The whole variable domain, remainder taken from reference TRBV25-1 and TRBJ2-2, is EADIYQTPRYLVIGTGKKITLECSQTMGHDKMYWYQQDPGMELHLIHYSYGVNSTEKGDLSSESTVSRIRTEHFPLTLESARPSHTSQYLCASSGPQGDEYPDTGELFFGEGSRLTVL.

This clonotype occurred a few times. This chain connects TRBV7-3 to TRBJ2-7; the D call may be TRBD1 or TRBD2 (6 bases each). The CDR3 consists of 15 residues. Trimming shortened V by 1 base and J by 4 bases, and 14 bases separated the two germline ends. The germline CDR1 and CDR2 sequences are SGHTA and FQGTGA. This CDR3 reads CASSLMGGPLYEQYF. The CDR3 nucleotides are TGTGCCAGCAGCTTAATGGGGGGCCCCTTATACGAGCAGTACTTC.

This clonotype was counted ten times or more. CDR3 DNA: TGTGCCAGCAGGGGGCTAGAAAACACTGAAGCTTTCTTT. Translating gives CASRGLENTEAFF. This chain connects TRBV6-1 to TRBJ1-1; a possible D gene is TRBD1 (5 bases). Germline values: CDR1 MNHNS, CDR2 SASEGT. The germline V and J ends were trimmed by 6 bases and 2 bases, with 10 bases remaining between them. The CDR3 contains 13 residues.

This chain joins TRBV20-1 and TRBJ2-7; TRBD1 is a possible D gene (5 bases). CDR1 and CDR2 (germline): DFQATT, SNEGSKA (reference sequence). The CDR3 has 12 residues. The V gene lost 7 bases and the J gene lost 0 bases, with 10 bases spanning the gap. The CDR3 nucleotides are TGCAGTGTAACGGACAACTCCTACGAGCAGTACTTC. Translation gives CSVTDNSYEQYF.

The sample holds a few counts of this clonotype. This rearrangement joins TRBV6-2 or TRBV6-3 to TRBJ2-2; no definite D call. The V and J ends lost 1 base and 2 bases respectively, with 11 bases between them. Germline values: CDR1 MNHEY, CDR2 SVGEGT. The CDR3 sequence is 16 residues long. Written as DNA, the CDR3 is TGTGCCAGCAGTTACTTTCCTGACTCCAACACCGGGGAGCTGTTTTTT. Protein product: CASSYFPDSNTGELFF.

This clonotype was seen at least ten times. V gene TRBV4-3 combines with J gene TRBJ2-7; TRBD2 agrees at 7 bases. Germline CDR1 LGHNA, CDR2 YSLEER. The CDR3 runs 13 residues. V dropped 3 bases and J dropped 7; count of bases not matched to a gene: 6. The chain's CDR3 is CASSHGSAGEQYF. DNA for the CDR3: TGCGCCAGCAGCCACGGTTCAGCGGGGGAGCAGTACTTC.

This clonotype was recorded many times. This chain links TRBV4-1 with TRBJ2-2; TRBD1 agrees at 9 bases. V lost 3 bases and J lost 4; bases outside the gene matches: 9. This CDR3 is 17 amino acids long. CDR1 and CDR2 (germline): MGHRA, YSYEKL. The CDR3 region has the DNA TGCGCCAGCAGCCATAAATGGGACAGGGCGGGCACCGGGGAGCTGTTTTTT. Protein: CASSHKWDRAGTGELFF.

The CDR3 loop reads CAWGGGRVGEETQYF. The CDR3 DNA reads as TGTGCCTGGGGCGGGGGAAGGGTAGGGGAAGAGACCCAGTACTTC. This chain uses TRBV30 with TRBJ2-5; 7 positions match TRBD2. The junction had 12 bases not matched to a gene; V was cut back by 5 bases and J by 3 bases. Germline CDR1 GTSNPN, CDR2 SVGIG (reference sequence). CDR3 length: 15 amino acids.

This clonotype was observed at least ten times. The chain couples TRBV6-1 to TRBJ2-1; D perhaps matches TRBD1 (6 bases). Germline V gene data show CDR1 as MNHNS and CDR2 as SASEGT. This CDR3 is built from 15 residues. With 4 bases removed from V and 4 bases from J, the gap between germline ends came to 14 bases. CDR3 loop: CASSGRQAFYNEQFF. The CDR3 DNA reads TGTGCCAGCAGTGGCCGACAGGCGTTTTACAATGAGCAGTTCTTC.

This chain links TRBV5-1 with TRBJ2-3, with no clear D. The germline CDR1 and CDR2 sequences are SGHRS and YFSETQ. The CDR3 is 13 amino acids. Trimming removed 0 bases at V and 5 bases at J, with 7 bases between. DNA for the CDR3: TGCGCCAGCAGCTTGGAGGTTGGAGATACGCAGTATTTT. It is translated as CASSLEVGDTQYF.